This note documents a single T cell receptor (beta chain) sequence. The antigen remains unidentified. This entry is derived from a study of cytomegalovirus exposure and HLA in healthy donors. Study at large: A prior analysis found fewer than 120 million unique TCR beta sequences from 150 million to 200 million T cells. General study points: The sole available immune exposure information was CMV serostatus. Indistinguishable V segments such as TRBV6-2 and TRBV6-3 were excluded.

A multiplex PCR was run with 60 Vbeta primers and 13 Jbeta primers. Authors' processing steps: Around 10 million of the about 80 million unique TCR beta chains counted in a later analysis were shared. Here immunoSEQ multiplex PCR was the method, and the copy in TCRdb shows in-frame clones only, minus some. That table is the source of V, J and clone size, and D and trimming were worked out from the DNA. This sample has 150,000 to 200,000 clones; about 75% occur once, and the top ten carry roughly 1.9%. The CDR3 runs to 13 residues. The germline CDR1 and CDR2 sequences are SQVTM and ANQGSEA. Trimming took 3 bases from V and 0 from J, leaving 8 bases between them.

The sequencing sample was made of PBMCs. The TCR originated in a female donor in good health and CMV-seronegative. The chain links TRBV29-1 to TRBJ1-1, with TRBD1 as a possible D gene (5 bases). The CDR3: CSVDRAMNTEAFF. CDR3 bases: TGCAGCGTTGACAGGGCCATGAACACTGAAGCTTTCTTT.